This T cell receptor (beta chain) stems from a study of blood T cell repertoires in COVID-19. Study-wide context: Acute-phase and convalescent COVID-19 samples originated in the United States, Italy and Spain.

Original methodology: Counts of nucleated cells, estimated from reference gene primer amplification, were obtained. Profiling relied on immunoSEQ multiplex PCR, and the TCRdb table lists in-frame clones only, not all of them. That table supplies the V and J calls and clone size; D and trimming were determined from the DNA. This table has around 250,000 clones, 82% appearing once. The CDR3 is 20 amino acids. V gave up 1 base and J gave up 0 bases, with 19 bases separating them. Germline values: CDR1 LGHNA, CDR2 YNFKEQ. The J gene is TRBJ1-6, the V gene TRBV4-2; D not certain. The source material was peripheral blood. This TCR derives from an elderly woman with acute or convalescent COVID-19. CDR3 region: CASSQVLQQKLSSYNSPLHF. The CDR3 DNA sequence: TGTGCCAGCAGCCAAGTACTCCAGCAGAAACTAAGCTCCTATAATTCACCCCTCCACTTT.